This T cell receptor (beta chain) came from a study of immune cell composition in non-small cell lung cancer. Method: immunoSEQ multiplex PCR; TCRdb's copy keeps in-frame clones and lacks some. The sample lists around 1,600 clones, approximately 78% occurring once. Findings and caveats of the study: Lung adenocarcinomas had lower top 10 clone scores and clonality than squamous tumours. About 80% of squamous and about 31% of adenocarcinoma cases had tumour-associated clones >0.5%. Dominant in vivo tumour-associated clones were not shown to share tumour-reactive sequences. Tumour TCR-beta clonality was not significantly tied to smoking pack-years.

To note about this clone: What it binds is unknown.

The CDR3 contains 12 residues. Germline CDR1 is LNHNV and CDR2 is YYDKDF (reference sequence). V lost 5 bases, J lost 9 bases, and 11 bases lay in between. The sequenced sample consisted of lung tumor tissue. The source is a human donor with non-small cell lung cancer. The chain recombines TRBV15 with TRBJ2-1, with D possibly matching TRBD1 (6 bases). The CDR3 loop is CATSRTEGEQFF. CDR3 DNA sequence: TGTGCCACCAGCCGGACAGAGGGTGAGCAGTTCTTC.